This entry lists 7 T cell receptor beta chains sequenced from one sample in a study of primary melanoma T cells and metastatic recurrence. Profiled with immunoSEQ multiplex PCR; TCRdb holds only in-frame clones, not every one. The sample lists over a thousand clones, approximately 86% occurring once. The sequenced sample was melanoma tumor tissue. These receptors originate from a human donor with melanoma.

This CDR3 is CASSSPGLADYNEQFF. CDR3 nucleotide sequence: TGTGCCAGTAGTTCCCCGGGACTAGCGGACTACAATGAGCAGTTCTTC. The chain couples TRBV19 to TRBJ2-1; the match to TRBD2 covers 11 bases. CDR3 size: 16 residues. The trim removed 5 bases at V and 3 bases at J, leaving 6 bases unmatched. Germline-derived CDR1 and CDR2 are LNHDA and SQIVND (reference sequence).

V and J are TRBV6-8 and TRBJ2-7; D might be TRBD1 (5 bases). V was trimmed by 8 bases and J by 1 base, leaving 12 bases between them. The germline V gene has CDR1 MNHGY and CDR2 SAAAGT. This CDR3 is 13 amino acids long. CDR3 nucleotide sequence: TGTGCCAGCGCGGCAGGGCCTTCCTACGAGCAGTACTTC. This gives the protein CASAAGPSYEQYF.

The chain joins TRBV6-8 to TRBJ1-2; D ambiguous. Trimming left V 8 bases short and J 3 bases short, with 13 bases between. Germline V gene lookup returns CDR1 MNHGY and CDR2 SAAAGT. The CDR3 contains 13 residues. The CDR3 loop reads CASGGRTDYGYTF. CDR3 coding DNA: TGTGCCAGCGGCGGCCGGACGGACTATGGCTACACCTTC.

The chain is built from TRBV29-1 and TRBJ1-1; D is possibly TRBD1 (6 bases). The germline gives CDR1 SQVTM, CDR2 ANQGSEA. V lost 6 bases and J lost 7, with 15 bases in between. CDR3 size: 12 residues. Written as DNA, the CDR3 is TGCAGCGTGAACGAACAGGGTTTTGAAGCTTTCTTT. It yields the protein CSVNEQGFEAFF.

V is TRBV6-8 and J is TRBJ2-1; 7 positions agree with TRBD1. Germline V gene sequence: CDR1 MNHGY, CDR2 SAAAGT. CDR3 length: 14 residues. V gave up 6 bases and J gave up 7 bases; unmatched junction bases: 9. The CDR3 nucleotides read TGTGCCAGCAGCCCCGGGACAGTCTATAATGAGCAGTTCTTC. This sequence encodes CASSPGTVYNEQFF.

This chain connects TRBV11-3 to TRBJ2-1; 8 nucleotides line up with TRBD1. Germline CDR1 SGHNT, CDR2 YENEEA. The CDR3 totals 14 residues. Trimming cost V 4 bases and J 6 bases; bases outside gene matches: 5. The CDR3 spells CASSWTGNSNEQFF. In nucleotides, the CDR3 is TGTGCCAGCAGCTGGACAGGGAATAGCAATGAGCAGTTCTTC.

The rearrangement links TRBV5-1 to TRBJ1-4; 7 nucleotides match TRBD1. V lost 2 bases, J lost 8 bases, and 9 bases stayed unmatched. Germline lookup yields CDR1 SGHRS and CDR2 YFSETQ. The CDR3 sequence is 15 residues long. CDR3 loop: CASSFTGQVGEKLFF. The CDR3 nucleotides read TGCGCCAGCAGCTTCACCGGACAGGTCGGGGAAAAACTGTTTTTT.